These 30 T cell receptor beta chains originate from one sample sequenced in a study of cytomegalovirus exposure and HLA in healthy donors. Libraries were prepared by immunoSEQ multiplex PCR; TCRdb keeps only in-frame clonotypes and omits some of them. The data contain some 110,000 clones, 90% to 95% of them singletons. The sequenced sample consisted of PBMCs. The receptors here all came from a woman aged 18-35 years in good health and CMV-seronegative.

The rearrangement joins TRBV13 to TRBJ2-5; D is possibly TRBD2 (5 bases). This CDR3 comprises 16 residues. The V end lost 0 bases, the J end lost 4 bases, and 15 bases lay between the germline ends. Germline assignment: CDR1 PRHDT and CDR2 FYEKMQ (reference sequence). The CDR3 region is CASSLGPEGRGETQYF. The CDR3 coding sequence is TGTGCCAGCAGCTTAGGACCTGAGGGAAGAGGAGAGACCCAGTACTTC.

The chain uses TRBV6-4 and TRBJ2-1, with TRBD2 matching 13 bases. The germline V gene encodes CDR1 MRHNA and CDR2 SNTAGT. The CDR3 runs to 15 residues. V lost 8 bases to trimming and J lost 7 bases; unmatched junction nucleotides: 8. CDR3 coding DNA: TGTGCCAGCTCTGGACTAGCGGGAGTCGGGAATGAGCAGTTCTTC. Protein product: CASSGLAGVGNEQFF.

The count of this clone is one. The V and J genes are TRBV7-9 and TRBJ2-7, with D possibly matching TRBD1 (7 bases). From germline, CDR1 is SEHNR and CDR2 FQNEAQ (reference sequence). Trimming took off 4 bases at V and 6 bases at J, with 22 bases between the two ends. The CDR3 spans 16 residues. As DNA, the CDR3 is TGTGCCAGCAGCTCTCTAGACAGGGTCAGGGGAGGCGAGCAGTACTTC. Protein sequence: CASSSLDRVRGGEQYF.

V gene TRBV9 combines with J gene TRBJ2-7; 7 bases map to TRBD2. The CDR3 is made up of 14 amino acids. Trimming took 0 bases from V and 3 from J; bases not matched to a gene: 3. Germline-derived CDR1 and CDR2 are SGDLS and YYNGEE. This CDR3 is CASSVGGDYYEQYF. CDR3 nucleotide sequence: TGTGCCAGCAGCGTAGGCGGGGACTACTACGAGCAGTACTTC.

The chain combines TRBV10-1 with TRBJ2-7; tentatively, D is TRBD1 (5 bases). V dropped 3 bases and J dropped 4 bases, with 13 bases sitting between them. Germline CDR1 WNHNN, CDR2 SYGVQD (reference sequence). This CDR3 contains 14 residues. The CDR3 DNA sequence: TGCGCCAGCAGTGATAAAGGACACCCTTACGAGCAGTACTTC. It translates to CASSDKGHPYEQYF.

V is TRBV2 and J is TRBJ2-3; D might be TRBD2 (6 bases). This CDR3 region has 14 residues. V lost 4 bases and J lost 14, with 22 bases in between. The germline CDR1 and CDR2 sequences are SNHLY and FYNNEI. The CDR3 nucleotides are TGTGCCAGCAGTGCCCGGGGAGAAGGAGTGGGGGGGTATTTT. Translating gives CASSARGEGVGGYF.

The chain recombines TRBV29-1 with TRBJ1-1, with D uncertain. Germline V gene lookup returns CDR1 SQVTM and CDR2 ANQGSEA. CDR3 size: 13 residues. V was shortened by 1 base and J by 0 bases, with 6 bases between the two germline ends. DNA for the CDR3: TGCAGCGTTGAAGGGCGGTTGAACACTGAAGCTTTCTTT. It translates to CSVEGRLNTEAFF.

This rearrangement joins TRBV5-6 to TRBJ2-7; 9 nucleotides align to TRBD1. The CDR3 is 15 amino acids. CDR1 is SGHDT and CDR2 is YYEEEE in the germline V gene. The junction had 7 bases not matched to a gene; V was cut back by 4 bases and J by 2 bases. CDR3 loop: CASSPAGTGTYEQYF. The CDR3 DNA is TGTGCCAGCAGCCCAGCGGGGACAGGGACCTACGAGCAGTACTTC.

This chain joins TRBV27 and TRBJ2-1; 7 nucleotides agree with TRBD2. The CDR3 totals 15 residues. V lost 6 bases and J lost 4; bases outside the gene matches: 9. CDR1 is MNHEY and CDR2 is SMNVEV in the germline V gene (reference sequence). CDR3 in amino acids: CASRVLSGPYNEQFF. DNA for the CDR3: TGTGCCAGCAGGGTCCTTAGCGGGCCATACAATGAGCAGTTCTTC.

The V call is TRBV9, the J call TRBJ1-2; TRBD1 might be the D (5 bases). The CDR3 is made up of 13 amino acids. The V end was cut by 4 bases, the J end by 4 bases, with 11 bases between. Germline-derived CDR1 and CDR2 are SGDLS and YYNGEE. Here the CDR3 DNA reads TGTGCCAGCAGCCCCCCCCAGGGCTATGGCTACACCTTC. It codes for CASSPPQGYGYTF.

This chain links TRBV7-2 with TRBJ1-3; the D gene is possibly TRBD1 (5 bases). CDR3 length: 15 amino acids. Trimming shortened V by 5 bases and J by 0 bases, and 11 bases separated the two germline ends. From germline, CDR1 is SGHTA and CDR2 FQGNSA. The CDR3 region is CASSPGGGSGNTIYF. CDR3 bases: TGTGCCAGCAGCCCCGGGGGTGGCTCTGGAAACACCATATATTTT.

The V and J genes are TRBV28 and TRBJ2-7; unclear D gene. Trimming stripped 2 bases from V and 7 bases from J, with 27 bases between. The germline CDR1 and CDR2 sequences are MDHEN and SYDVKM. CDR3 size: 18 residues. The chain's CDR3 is CASSLKPSRSVPPWEQYF. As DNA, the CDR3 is TGTGCCAGCAGTTTAAAACCCTCCCGGTCCGTCCCCCCGTGGGAGCAGTACTTC.

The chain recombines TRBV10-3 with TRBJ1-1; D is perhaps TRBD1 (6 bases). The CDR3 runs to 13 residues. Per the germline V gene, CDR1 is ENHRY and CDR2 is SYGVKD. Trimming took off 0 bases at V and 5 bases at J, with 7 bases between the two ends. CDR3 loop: CAISESQGTEAFF. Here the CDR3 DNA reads TGTGCCATCAGTGAGTCACAGGGTACTGAAGCTTTCTTT.

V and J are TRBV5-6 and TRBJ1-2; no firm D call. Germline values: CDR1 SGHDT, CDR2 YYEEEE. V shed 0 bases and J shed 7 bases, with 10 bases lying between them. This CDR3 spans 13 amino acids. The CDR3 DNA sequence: TGTGCCAGCAGCTTGGTTAGGGAGGGTGGCTACACCTTC. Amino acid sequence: CASSLVREGGYTF.

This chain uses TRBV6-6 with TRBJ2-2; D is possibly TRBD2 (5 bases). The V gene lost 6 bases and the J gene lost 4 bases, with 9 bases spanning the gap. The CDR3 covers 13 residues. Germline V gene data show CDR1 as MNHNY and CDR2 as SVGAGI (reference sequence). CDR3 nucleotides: TGTGCCAGCAGGGACTCAAGCACCGGGGAGCTGTTTTTT. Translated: CASRDSSTGELFF.

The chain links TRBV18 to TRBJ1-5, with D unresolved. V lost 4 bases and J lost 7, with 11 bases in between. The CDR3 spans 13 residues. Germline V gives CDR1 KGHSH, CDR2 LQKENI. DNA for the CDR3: TGTGCCAGCTCACTCCGGGTCGAGCAGCCCCAGCATTTT. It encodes CASSLRVEQPQHF.

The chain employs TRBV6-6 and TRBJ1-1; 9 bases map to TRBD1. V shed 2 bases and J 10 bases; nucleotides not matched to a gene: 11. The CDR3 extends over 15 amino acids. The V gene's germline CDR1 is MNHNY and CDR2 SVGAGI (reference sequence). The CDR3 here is CASSYQPQGAYGAFF. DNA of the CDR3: TGTGCCAGCAGTTACCAACCACAGGGGGCCTACGGAGCTTTCTTT.

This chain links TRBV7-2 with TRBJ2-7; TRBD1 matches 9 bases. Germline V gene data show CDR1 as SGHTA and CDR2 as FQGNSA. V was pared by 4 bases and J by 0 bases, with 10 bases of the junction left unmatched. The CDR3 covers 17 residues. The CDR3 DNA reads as TGTGCCAGCAGCTGGCTGACAGGGGGAACATACTCCTACGAGCAGTACTTC. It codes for CASSWLTGGTYSYEQYF.

CDR3 nucleotides: TGTGCCACCAGCAGAGACTTAGGGACAGCAGCTGAAGCTTTCTTT. Residues: CATSRDLGTAAEAFF. The gene calls are TRBV15 and TRBJ1-1, with TRBD1 matching over 7 bases. Trimming took 0 bases from V and 6 from J; bases not matched to a gene: 7. This CDR3 has 15 amino acids. The V gene's germline CDR1 is LNHNV and CDR2 YYDKDF (reference sequence).

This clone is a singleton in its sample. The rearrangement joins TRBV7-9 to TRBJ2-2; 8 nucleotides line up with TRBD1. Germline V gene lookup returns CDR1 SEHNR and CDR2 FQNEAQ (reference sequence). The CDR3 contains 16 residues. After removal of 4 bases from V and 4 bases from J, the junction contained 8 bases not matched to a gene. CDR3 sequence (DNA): TGTGCCAGCAGCTCCCGGGACAGGCGTCCCACCGGGGAGCTGTTTTTT. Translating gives CASSSRDRRPTGELFF.

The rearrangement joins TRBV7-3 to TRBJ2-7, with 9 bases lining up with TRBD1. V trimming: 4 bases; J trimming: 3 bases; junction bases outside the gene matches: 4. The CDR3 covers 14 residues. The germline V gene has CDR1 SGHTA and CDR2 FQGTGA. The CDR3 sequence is CASSSGTGHYEQYF. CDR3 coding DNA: TGTGCCAGCAGCTCGGGGACAGGGCACTACGAGCAGTACTTC.

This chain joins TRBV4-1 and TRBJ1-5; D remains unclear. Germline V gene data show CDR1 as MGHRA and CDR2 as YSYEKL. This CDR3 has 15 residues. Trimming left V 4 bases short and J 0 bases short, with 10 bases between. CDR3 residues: CASSPGINSNQPQHF. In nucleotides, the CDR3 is TGCGCCAGCAGCCCCGGTATAAATAGCAATCAGCCCCAGCATTTT.

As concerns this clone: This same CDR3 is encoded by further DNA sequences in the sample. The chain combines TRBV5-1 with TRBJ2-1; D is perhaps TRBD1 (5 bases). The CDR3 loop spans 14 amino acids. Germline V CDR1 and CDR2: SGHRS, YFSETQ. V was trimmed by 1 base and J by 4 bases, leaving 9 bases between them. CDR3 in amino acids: CASSLWAGYNEQFF. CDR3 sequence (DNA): TGCGCCAGCAGCTTGTGGGCAGGGTACAATGAGCAGTTCTTC.

The CDR3: CASSIGSSGGPEDTQYF. The CDR3 DNA reads TGTGCCAGTAGTATAGGCAGTAGCGGGGGCCCCGAAGATACGCAGTATTTT. This chain connects TRBV19 to TRBJ2-3, with 9 bases that match TRBD2. There are 17 residues in the CDR3. The V gene end was trimmed by 1 base and the J gene end by 5 bases; junction bases not matched to a gene: 10. In germline, CDR1 is LNHDA, CDR2 SQIVND (reference sequence).

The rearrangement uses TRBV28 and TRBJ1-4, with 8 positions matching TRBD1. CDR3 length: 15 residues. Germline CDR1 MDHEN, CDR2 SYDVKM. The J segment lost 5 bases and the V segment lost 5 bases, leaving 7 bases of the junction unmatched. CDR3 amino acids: CASSGADRDNEKLFF. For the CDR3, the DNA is TGTGCCAGCAGTGGGGCGGACAGGGACAATGAAAAACTGTTTTTT. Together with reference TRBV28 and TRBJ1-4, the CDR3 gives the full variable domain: DVKVTQSSRYLVKRTGEKVFLECVQDMDHENMFWYRQDPGLGLRLIYFSYDVKMKEKGDIPEGYSVSREKKERFSLILESASTNQTSMYLCASSGADRDNEKLFFGSGTQLSVL.

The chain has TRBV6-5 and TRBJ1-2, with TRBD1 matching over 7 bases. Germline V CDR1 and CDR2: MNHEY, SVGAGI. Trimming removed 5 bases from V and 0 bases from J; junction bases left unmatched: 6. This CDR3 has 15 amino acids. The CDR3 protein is CASSGYRGANYGYTF. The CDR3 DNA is TGTGCCAGCAGTGGTTACAGGGGAGCTAACTATGGCTACACCTTC.

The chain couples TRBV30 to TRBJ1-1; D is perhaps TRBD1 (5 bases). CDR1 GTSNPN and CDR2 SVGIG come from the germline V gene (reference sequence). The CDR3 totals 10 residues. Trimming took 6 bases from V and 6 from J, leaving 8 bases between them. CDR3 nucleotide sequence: TGTGCCTGTGACAGAGCTGAAGCTTTCTTT. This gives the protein CACDRAEAFF.

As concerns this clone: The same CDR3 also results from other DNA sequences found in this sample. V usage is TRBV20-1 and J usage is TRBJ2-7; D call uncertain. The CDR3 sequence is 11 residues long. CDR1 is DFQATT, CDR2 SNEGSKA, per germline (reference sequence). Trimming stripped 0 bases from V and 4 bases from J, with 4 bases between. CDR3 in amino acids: CSARDSYEQYF. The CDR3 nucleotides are TGCAGTGCTAGAGATTCTTACGAGCAGTACTTC.

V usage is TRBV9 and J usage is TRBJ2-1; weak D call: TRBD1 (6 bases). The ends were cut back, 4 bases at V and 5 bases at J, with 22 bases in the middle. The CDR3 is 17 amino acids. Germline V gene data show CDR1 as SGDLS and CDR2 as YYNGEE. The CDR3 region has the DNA TGTGCCAGCAGCCCCCCCATTTGGACAGACGGCCACAATGAGCAGTTCTTC. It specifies CASSPPIWTDGHNEQFF.

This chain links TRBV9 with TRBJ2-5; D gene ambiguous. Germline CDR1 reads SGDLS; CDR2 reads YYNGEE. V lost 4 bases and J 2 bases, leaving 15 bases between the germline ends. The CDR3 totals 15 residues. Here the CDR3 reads CASSQLGSPQETQYF. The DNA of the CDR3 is TGTGCCAGCAGCCAGTTGGGCTCTCCACAAGAGACCCAGTACTTC.